Each of the 21 T cell receptor beta chains below was sequenced from the same sample in a study of shared clonotypes between healthy human individuals. The table came from immunoSEQ multiplex PCR; TCRdb's copy has only in-frame clones and leaves some out. The data show some 500,000 clones, almost 97% seen once. Sequenced material: naive CD4+ T cells sorted from blood. Noted subset: CD45RA+ positively selected. These receptor sequences come from a woman in her twenties or thirties in good health.

V gene TRBV7-9 combines with J gene TRBJ2-7; D is unclear. Trimming cost V 0 bases and J 5 bases, with 11 bases left between them. The CDR3 consists of 14 residues. Germline CDR1 reads SEHNR; CDR2 reads FQNEAQ (reference sequence). CDR3 loop: CASSLALGWNEQYF. CDR3 DNA sequence: TGTGCCAGCAGCTTAGCGTTAGGCTGGAACGAGCAGTACTTC.

The rearrangement joins TRBV28 to TRBJ1-1, with 7 bases matching TRBD1. Germline loops: CDR1 MDHEN, CDR2 SYDVKM. V lost 2 bases, J lost 4 bases, and 4 bases stayed unmatched. CDR3 length: 14 residues. DNA for the CDR3: TGTGCCAGCAGTTTAAAGGGGGCTAGCACTGAAGCTTTCTTT. Its translation: CASSLKGASTEAFF.

The chain links TRBV28 to TRBJ2-7; D is ambiguous. Germline-derived CDR1 and CDR2 are MDHEN and SYDVKM. The CDR3 totals 11 residues. The V gene lost 3 bases and the J gene lost 4 bases, with 4 bases spanning the gap. Here the CDR3 DNA reads TGTGCCAGCAGTTTCTATTACGAGCAGTACTTC. Residues: CASSFYYEQYF.

The V call is TRBV5-4, the J call TRBJ2-7; 7 bases fit TRBD1. From germline, CDR1 is SGHNT and CDR2 YYREEE (reference sequence). V was clipped by 4 bases and J by 5 bases; unmatched bases: 9. The CDR3 spans 14 residues. CDR3 residues: CASSQGQTINEQYF. CDR3 in DNA: TGTGCCAGCAGCCAGGGACAGACGATCAACGAGCAGTACTTC.

The J gene is TRBJ1-5, the V gene TRBV11-3; no reliable D call. CDR1 and CDR2 (germline): SGHNT, YENEEA. This CDR3 spans 16 amino acids. Trimming removed 4 bases at V and 3 bases at J, with 16 bases between. CDR3 region: CASSSAGQANNQPQHF. For the CDR3, the DNA is TGTGCCAGCAGCTCAGCCGGGCAGGCCAACAATCAGCCCCAGCATTTT. Complete variable domain (other parts from reference TRBV11-3 and TRBJ1-5): EAGVVQSPRYKIIEKKQPVAFWCNPISGHNTLYWYLQNLGQGPELLIRYENEEAVDDSQLPKDRFSAERLKGVDSTLKIQPAELGDSAVYLCASSSAGQANNQPQHFGDGTRLSIL.

The J gene is TRBJ2-2, the V gene TRBV9; 7 bases align to TRBD1. In germline, CDR1 is SGDLS, CDR2 YYNGEE. V dropped 4 bases and J dropped 0; count of bases not matched to a gene: 6. This CDR3 is 16 amino acids long. The CDR3 protein is CASSPTDRANTGELFF. In DNA, the CDR3 is TGTGCCAGCAGCCCAACCGACAGGGCGAACACCGGGGAGCTGTTTTTT.

This chain connects TRBV28 to TRBJ2-3, with D perhaps TRBD2 (5 bases). This CDR3 region has 14 residues. CDR1 MDHEN and CDR2 SYDVKM come from the germline V gene. V gave up 4 bases and J gave up 1 base, with 9 bases separating them. In DNA form, the CDR3 reads TGTGCCAGCAGTTCGAGCGGCGGCACAGATACGCAGTATTTT. It encodes CASSSSGGTDTQYF.

This chain joins TRBV6-5 and TRBJ2-7; 9 bases fit TRBD1. The CDR3 is made up of 14 amino acids. Germline V gene data show CDR1 as MNHEY and CDR2 as SVGAGI. The ends lost 6 bases at V and 1 base at J; junction bases unmatched: 4. This CDR3 is CASRADRGSYEQYF. The CDR3, as DNA: TGTGCCAGCAGAGCGGACAGGGGATCCTACGAGCAGTACTTC.

Here the CDR3 reads CSVDREGSYEQYF. CDR3 sequence (DNA): TGCAGCGTTGATCGGGAGGGTTCATACGAGCAGTACTTC. The chain employs TRBV29-1 and TRBJ2-7; TRBD2 matches 8 bases. The germline gives CDR1 SQVTM, CDR2 ANQGSEA. The CDR3 has 13 amino acids. The V segment lost 3 bases and the J segment 4 bases; nucleotides outside the gene matches: 5.

This clone came up once. The CDR3 spells CASSYLAGVEQFF. CDR3 sequence (DNA): TGTGCCAGCAGTTACTTAGCGGGAGTTGAGCAGTTCTTC. V usage is TRBV6-5 and J usage is TRBJ2-1; 9 positions agree with TRBD2. With 1 base clipped from V and 9 bases from J, the junction kept 1 base outside the gene matches. Germline V CDR1 and CDR2: MNHEY, SVGAGI. The CDR3 is 13 amino acids.

The rearrangement links TRBV28 to TRBJ1-5; 10 nucleotides line up with TRBD1. The CDR3 spans 14 residues. Germline loops: CDR1 MDHEN, CDR2 SYDVKM. After removal of 7 bases from V and 6 bases from J, the junction contained 6 bases not matched to a gene. The DNA of the CDR3 is TGTGCCAGCACCCACGGGACAGGGGTTCAGCCCCAGCATTTT. Its protein is CASTHGTGVQPQHF.

This chain joins TRBV11-3 and TRBJ1-5, with no clear D. In germline, CDR1 is SGHNT, CDR2 YENEEA. Trimming shortened V by 0 bases and J by 3 bases, and 15 bases separated the two germline ends. There are 17 residues in the CDR3. The CDR3 sequence: CASSLDILGRNNQPQHF. The CDR3 nucleotides read TGTGCCAGCAGCTTAGATATCCTTGGACGGAACAATCAGCCCCAGCATTTT.

The rearrangement uses TRBV2 and TRBJ2-7; 10 nucleotides match TRBD2. The V gene's germline CDR1 is SNHLY and CDR2 FYNNEI. The CDR3 consists of 15 residues. V lost 2 bases and J lost 5; bases outside the gene matches: 6. The CDR3 nucleotides are TGTGCCAGCAGTGAAAGGTTACTAGCGGGAAACGAGCAGTACTTC. Amino acid sequence: CASSERLLAGNEQYF.

The chain has TRBV10-3 and TRBJ2-2; 9 bases agree with TRBD2. This CDR3 is built from 14 residues. In germline, CDR1 is ENHRY, CDR2 SYGVKD. Trimming cost V 6 bases and J 3 bases; bases outside gene matches: 2. CDR3 sequence (DNA): TGTGCCATCAGGCGACTAGCGGACACCGGGGAGCTGTTTTTT. Encoded protein: CAIRRLADTGELFF.

This chain joins TRBV5-4 and TRBJ2-1; D is undetermined. V was trimmed by 1 base and J by 5 bases, leaving 13 bases between them. The CDR3 totals 15 residues. Germline V gene data show CDR1 as SGHNT and CDR2 as YYREEE (reference sequence). The CDR3 bases are TGTGCCAGCAGCTTGACCCAGCACCGTGACAATGAGCAGTTCTTC. The encoded protein is CASSLTQHRDNEQFF. Using reference TRBV5-4 and TRBJ2-1 for the parts outside the CDR3, the full variable domain is ETGVTQSPTHLIKTRGQQVTLRCSSQSGHNTVSWYQQALGQGPQFIFQYYREEENGRGNFPPRFSGLQFPNYSSELNVNALELDDSALYLCASSLTQHRDNEQFFGPGTRLTVL.

The genes are TRBV28 and TRBJ1-5; the match to TRBD1 covers 8 bases. This CDR3 is 15 amino acids long. CDR1 is MDHEN and CDR2 is SYDVKM in the germline V gene. V was clipped by 6 bases and J by 6 bases; unmatched bases: 10. This chain's CDR3 is CASRLGQGGGQPQHF. In nucleotides, the CDR3 is TGTGCCAGCAGACTAGGACAGGGAGGTGGTCAGCCCCAGCATTTT.

This rearrangement joins TRBV5-8 to TRBJ2-4; maybe TRBD1 (5 bases). Germline V lookup: CDR1 SGHTS, CDR2 YDEGEE. This CDR3 has 15 residues. Between the trimmed V and J ends, which lost 0 bases and 8 bases, there was a span of 15 bases. CDR3 loop: CASSLGQLLPDIQYF. In DNA form, the CDR3 reads TGTGCCAGCAGCTTGGGACAGTTGTTACCAGACATTCAGTACTTC.

The chain joins TRBV18 to TRBJ2-7; 9 nucleotides line up with TRBD2. J lost 4 bases, V lost 3 bases, and 4 bases had no gene match. Germline V gene sequence: CDR1 KGHSH, CDR2 LQKENI. The CDR3 sequence is 14 residues long. The CDR3 loop is CASSPGTSRYEQYF. In DNA, the CDR3 is TGTGCCAGCTCACCCGGGACTAGCCGGTACGAGCAGTACTTC.

The chain carries TRBV27 and TRBJ2-1; the D gene is possibly TRBD2 (7 bases). Per germline, CDR1 MNHEY and CDR2 SMNVEV (reference sequence). This CDR3 spans 15 amino acids. Trimming shortened V by 7 bases and J by 10 bases, and 23 bases separated the two germline ends. CDR3 bases: TGTGCCAGCACCCCATCGGCGGGGGCGCTCAGCGAGCAGTTCTTC. Protein sequence: CASTPSAGALSEQFF.

The chain couples TRBV10-3 to TRBJ1-2; 9 bases map to TRBD1. This CDR3 comprises 13 residues. Germline V gives CDR1 ENHRY, CDR2 SYGVKD. The junction had 0 bases not matched to a gene; V was cut back by 4 bases and J by 3 bases. DNA for the CDR3: TGTGCCATCAGTGGGACAGGGGACTATGGCTACACCTTC. Translation gives CAISGTGDYGYTF.

The V and J genes are TRBV11-2 and TRBJ1-4; no clear D gene. The CDR3 has 15 residues. The germline V gene has CDR1 SGHAT and CDR2 FQNNGV. Trimming removed 4 bases at V and 5 bases at J, with 14 bases between. The CDR3 loop is CASSSPTKGNEKLFF. The CDR3 region has the DNA TGTGCCAGCAGCTCGCCAACGAAGGGCAATGAAAAACTGTTTTTT.